This T cell receptor (beta chain) came from a study of T cell responses to AZD1222 COVID-19 vaccine. Findings and caveats of the study: AZD1222 recipients seropositive at baseline numbered only six. Spike-wide coverage was observed for vaccine-associated CD4 TCRs, with dominant responses at 160-218 and 743-854. Targets within unmutated variant regions were reportedly found for nearly half of spike-specific TCRs.

Both about-4-week and about-12-week second-dose recipients were combined. In regard to this clone: Its cognate antigen is unknown.

Germline V lookup: CDR1 SGHNT, CDR2 YYREEE (reference sequence). V lost 0 bases and J 6 bases, leaving 15 bases between the germline ends. The CDR3 covers 15 residues. Method: immunoSEQ multiplex PCR; TCRdb's copy keeps in-frame clones and lacks some. The data contain roughly 200,000 clones, roughly 92% of them singletons. This chain uses TRBV5-4 with TRBJ1-2; D not resolved. The sequences come from peripheral blood, collected 28 days after the second AZD1222 dose. The TCR originated in an adult who received the AZD1222 COVID-19 vaccine. DNA of the CDR3: TGTGCCAGCAGCTTGGCCGGGGTCACTTTCAATGGCTACACCTTC. This gives the protein CASSLAGVTFNGYTF.